The clone carrying this T cell receptor (beta chain) was recorded a few times. The data are from a study of immune characterization of retroperitoneal liposarcoma. TCRdb passed the PCR reads through MiXCR, listing each CDR3 protein once. The repertoire has some 11,000 distinct CDR3 sequences, about a quarter of them found once; the top ten carry 8.3%. The ends were cut back, 2 bases at V and 5 bases at J, with 20 bases in the middle. Germline lookup yields CDR1 SGHRS and CDR2 YFSETQ. CDR3 length: 17 residues. The clonotype originates from a male donor with retroperitoneal liposarcoma. The rearrangement uses TRBV5-1 and TRBJ2-1; D may be TRBD1 or TRBD2 (5 bases each). The sequenced sample consisted of tumor tissue. As DNA, the CDR3 is TGCGCCAGCAGCTTCGGGGCGCGGCTAGTGTGGCACAATGAGCAGTTCTTC. As protein: CASSFGARLVWHNEQFF.